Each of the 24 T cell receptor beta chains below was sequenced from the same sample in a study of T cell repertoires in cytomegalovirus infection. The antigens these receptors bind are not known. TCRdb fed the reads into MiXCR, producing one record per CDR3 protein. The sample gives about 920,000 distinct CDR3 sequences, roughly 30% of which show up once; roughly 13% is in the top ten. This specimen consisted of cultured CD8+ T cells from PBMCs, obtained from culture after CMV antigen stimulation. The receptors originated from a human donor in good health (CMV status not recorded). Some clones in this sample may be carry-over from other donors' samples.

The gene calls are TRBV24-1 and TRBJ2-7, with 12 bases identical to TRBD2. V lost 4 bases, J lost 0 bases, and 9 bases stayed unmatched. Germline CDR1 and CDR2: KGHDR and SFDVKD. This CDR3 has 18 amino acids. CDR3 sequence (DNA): TGTGCCACCAGTGAGGGGGACCGGACTAGCGGGGCCTCCTACGAGCAGTACGTC. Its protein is CATSEGDRTSGASYEQYV.

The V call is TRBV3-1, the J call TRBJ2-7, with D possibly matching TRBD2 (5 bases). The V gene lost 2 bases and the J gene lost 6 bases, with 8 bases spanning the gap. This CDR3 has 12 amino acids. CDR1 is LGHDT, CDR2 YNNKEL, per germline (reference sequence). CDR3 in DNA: TGTGCCAGCAGCCAAAAGGGAGTCGAGCAGTACTTC. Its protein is CASSQKGVEQYF.

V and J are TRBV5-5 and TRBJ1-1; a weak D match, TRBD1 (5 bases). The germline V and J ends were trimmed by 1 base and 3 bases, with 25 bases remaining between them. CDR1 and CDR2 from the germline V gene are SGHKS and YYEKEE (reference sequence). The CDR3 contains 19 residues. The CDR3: CASSLRLFWAGSGDTEAFF. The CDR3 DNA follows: TGTGCCAGCAGCTTGCGACTTTTTTGGGCAGGGTCCGGGGACACTGAAGCTTTCTTT. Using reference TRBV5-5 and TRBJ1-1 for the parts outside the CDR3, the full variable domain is DAGVTQSPTHLIKTRGQQVTLRCSPISGHKSVSWYQQVLGQGPQFIFQYYEKEERGRGNFPDRFSARQFPNYSSELNVNALLLGDSALYLCASSLRLFWAGSGDTEAFFGQGTRLTVV.

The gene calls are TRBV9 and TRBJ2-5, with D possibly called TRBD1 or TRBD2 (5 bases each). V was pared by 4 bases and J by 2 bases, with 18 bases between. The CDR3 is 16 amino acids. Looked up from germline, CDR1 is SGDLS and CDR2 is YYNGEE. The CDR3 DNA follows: TGTGCCAGCAGCTCGTCTGTCGGGGCCACTCAAGAGACCCAGTACTTC. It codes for CASSSSVGATQETQYF. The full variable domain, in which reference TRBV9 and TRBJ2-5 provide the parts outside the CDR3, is DSGVTQTPKHLITATGQRVTLRCSPRSGDLSVYWYQQSLDQGLQFLIQYYNGEERAKGNILERFSAQQFPDLHSELNLSSLELGDSALYFCASSSSVGATQETQYFGPGTRLLVL.

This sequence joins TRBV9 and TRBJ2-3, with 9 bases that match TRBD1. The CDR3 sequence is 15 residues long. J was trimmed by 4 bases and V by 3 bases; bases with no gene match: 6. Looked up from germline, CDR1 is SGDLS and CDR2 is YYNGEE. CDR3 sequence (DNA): TGTGCCAGCAGCGCCCGGGACAGGGTATCAGATACGCAGTATTTT. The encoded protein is CASSARDRVSDTQYF.

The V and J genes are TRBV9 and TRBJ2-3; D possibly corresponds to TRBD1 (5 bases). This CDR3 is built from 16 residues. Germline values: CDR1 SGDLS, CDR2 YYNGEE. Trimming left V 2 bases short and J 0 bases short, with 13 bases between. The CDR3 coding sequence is TGTGCCAGCAGCGTTTCGGACAAATCTAGCACAGATACGCAGTATTTT. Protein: CASSVSDKSSTDTQYF.

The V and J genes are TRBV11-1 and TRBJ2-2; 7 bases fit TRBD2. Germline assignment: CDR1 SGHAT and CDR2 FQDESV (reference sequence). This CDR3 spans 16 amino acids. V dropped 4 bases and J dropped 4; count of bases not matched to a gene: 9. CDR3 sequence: CASSSPSGVVTGELFF. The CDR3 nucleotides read TGTGCCAGCAGCTCGCCGAGCGGGGTGGTCACCGGGGAGCTGTTTTTT.

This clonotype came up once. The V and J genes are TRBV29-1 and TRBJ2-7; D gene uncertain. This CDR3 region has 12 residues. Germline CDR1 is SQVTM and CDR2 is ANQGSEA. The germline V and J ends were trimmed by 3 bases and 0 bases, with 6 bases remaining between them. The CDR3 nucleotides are TGCAGCGTTGAGCAGCGCTCCTACGAGCAGTACTTC. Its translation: CSVEQRSYEQYF.

The CDR3 region has the DNA TGTGCCAGCTCACCATCGGGAACCTTAGGGGAAGCTTTCTTT. The encoded protein is CASSPSGTLGEAFF. This sequence joins TRBV18 and TRBJ1-1; unclear D gene. The V and J ends lost 2 bases and 8 bases respectively, with 15 bases between them. The germline V gene has CDR1 KGHSH and CDR2 LQKENI. The CDR3 has 14 residues.

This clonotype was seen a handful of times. CDR3 bases: TGTGCCAGCAGTCTCCGCTGGGGGAATGCCTACGAGCAGTACTTC. It is translated as CASSLRWGNAYEQYF. This chain uses TRBV27 with TRBJ2-7; the D gene could be TRBD1 or TRBD2 (5 bases each). There are 15 residues in the CDR3. The V gene lost 5 bases and the J gene lost 2 bases, with 16 bases spanning the gap. Germline V gives CDR1 MNHEY, CDR2 SMNVEV (reference sequence).

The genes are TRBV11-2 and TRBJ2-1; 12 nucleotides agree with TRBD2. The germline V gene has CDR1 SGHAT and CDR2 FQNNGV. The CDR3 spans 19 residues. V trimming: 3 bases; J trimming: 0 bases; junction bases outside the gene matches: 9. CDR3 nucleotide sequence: TGTGCCAGCAGCTTTACTAGCGGGGGGCCCCCGAGCTCCTACAATGAGCAGTTCTTC. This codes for CASSFTSGGPPSSYNEQFF.

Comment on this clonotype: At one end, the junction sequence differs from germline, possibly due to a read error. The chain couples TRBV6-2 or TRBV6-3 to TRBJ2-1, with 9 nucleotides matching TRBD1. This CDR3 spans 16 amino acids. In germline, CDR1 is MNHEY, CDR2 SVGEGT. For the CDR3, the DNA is TGTACCAGCAGTTACGTTGGACAGGGGATCTGGTTGGAGCAGTTCTTC. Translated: CTSSYVGQGIWLEQFF.

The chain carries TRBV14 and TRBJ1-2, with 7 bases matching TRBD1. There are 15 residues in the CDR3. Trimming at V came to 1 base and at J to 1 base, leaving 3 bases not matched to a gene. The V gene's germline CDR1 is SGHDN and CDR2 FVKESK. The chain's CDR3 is CASSQGWDSNYGYTF. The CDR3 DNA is TGTGCCAGCAGCCAAGGGTGGGACAGTAACTATGGCTACACCTTC.

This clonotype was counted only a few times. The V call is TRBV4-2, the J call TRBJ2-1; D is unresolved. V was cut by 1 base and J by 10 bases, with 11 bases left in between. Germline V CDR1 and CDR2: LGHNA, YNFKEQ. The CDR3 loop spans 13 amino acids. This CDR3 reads CASSQGWRSEQFF. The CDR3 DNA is TGTGCCAGCAGCCAAGGATGGCGAAGCGAGCAGTTCTTC.

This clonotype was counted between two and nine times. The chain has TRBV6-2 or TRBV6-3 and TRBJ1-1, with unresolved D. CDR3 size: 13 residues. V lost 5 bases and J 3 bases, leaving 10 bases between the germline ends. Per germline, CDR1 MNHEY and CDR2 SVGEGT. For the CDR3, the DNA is TGTGCCAGCAGTCGCGGGCCTTACACTGAAGCTTTCTTT. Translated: CASSRGPYTEAFF.

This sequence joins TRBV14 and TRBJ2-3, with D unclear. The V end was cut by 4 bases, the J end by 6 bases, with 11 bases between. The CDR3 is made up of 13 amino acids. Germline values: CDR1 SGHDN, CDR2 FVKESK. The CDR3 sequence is CASSPYIVDTQYF. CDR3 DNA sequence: TGTGCCAGCAGCCCATACATAGTGGATACGCAGTATTTT.

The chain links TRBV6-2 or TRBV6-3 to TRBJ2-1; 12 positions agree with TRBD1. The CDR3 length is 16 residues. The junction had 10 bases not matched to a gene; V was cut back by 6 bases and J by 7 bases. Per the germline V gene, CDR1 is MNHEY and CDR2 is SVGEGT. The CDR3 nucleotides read TGTGCCAGCAGCCTCGACGGGACAGGGGGCCTGAATGAGCAGTTCTTC. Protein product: CASSLDGTGGLNEQFF.

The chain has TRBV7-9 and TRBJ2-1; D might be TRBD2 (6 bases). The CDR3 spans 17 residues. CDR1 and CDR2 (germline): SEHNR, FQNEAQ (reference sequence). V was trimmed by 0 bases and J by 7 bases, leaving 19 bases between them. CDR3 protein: CASSLAGVAALENEQFF. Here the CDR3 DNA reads TGTGCCAGCAGCTTAGCGGGGGTAGCGGCCTTGGAGAATGAGCAGTTCTTC.

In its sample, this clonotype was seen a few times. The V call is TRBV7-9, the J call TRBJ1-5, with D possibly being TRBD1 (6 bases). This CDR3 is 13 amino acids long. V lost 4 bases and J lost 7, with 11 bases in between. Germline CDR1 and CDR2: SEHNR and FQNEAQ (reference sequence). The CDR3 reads CASSSGVRQPQHF. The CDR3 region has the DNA TGTGCCAGCAGCTCAGGGGTACGGCAGCCCCAGCATTTT.

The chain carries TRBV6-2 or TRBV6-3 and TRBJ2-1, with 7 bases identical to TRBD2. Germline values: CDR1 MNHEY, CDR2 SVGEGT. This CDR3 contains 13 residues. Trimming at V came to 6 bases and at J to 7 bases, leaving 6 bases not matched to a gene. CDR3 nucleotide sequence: TGTGCCAGCAGCCCGAGCGGGGCTAATGAGCAGTTCTTC. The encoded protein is CASSPSGANEQFF.

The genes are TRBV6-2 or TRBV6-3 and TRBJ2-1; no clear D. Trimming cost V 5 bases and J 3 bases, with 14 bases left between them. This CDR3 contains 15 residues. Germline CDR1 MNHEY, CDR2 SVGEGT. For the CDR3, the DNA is TGTGCCAGCAGTCCTACTGGTAGAAACTACAATGAGCAGTTCTTC. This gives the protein CASSPTGRNYNEQFF.

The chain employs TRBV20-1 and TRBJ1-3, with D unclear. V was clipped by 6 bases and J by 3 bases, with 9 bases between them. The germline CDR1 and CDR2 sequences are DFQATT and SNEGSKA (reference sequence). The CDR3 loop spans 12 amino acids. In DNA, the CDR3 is TGCAGTGCCGGGGAAGTTGGAAACACCATATATTTT. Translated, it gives CSAGEVGNTIYF.

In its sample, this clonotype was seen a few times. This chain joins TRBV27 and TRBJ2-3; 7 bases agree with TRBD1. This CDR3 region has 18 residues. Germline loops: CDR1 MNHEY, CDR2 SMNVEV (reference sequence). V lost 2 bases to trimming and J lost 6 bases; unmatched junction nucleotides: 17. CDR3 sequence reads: CASSLDLNPRGPGDTQYF. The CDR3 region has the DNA TGTGCCAGCAGTTTAGACCTTAACCCGAGGGGGCCCGGGGATACGCAGTATTTT.

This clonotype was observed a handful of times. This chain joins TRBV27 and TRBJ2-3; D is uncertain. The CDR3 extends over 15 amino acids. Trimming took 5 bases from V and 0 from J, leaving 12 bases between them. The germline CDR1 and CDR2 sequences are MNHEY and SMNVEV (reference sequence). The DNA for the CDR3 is TGTGCCAGCAGTCCCTGGCATGGCAGCACAGATACGCAGTATTTT. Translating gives CASSPWHGSTDTQYF.